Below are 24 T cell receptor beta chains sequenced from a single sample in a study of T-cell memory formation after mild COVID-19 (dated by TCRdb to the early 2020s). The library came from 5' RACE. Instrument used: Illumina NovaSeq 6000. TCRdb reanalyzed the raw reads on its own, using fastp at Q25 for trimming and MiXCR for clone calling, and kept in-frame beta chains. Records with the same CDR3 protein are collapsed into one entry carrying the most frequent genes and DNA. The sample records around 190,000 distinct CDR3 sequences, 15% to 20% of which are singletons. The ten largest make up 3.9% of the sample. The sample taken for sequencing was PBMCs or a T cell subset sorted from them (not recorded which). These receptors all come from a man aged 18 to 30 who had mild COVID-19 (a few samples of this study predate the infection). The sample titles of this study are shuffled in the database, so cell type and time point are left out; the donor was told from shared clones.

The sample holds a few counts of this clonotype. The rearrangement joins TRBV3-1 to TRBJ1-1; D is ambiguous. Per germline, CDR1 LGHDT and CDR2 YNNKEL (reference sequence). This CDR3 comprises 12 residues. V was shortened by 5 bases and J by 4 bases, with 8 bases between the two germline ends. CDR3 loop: CASSSAPTEAFF. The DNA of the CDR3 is TGTGCCAGCAGCTCGGCTCCCACTGAAGCTTTCTTT. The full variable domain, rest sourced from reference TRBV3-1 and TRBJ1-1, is DTAVSQTPKYLVTQMGNDKSIKCEQNLGHDTMYWYKQDSKKFLKIMFSYNNKELIINETVPNRFSPKSPDKAHLNLHINSLELGDSAVYFCASSSAPTEAFFGQGTRLTVV.

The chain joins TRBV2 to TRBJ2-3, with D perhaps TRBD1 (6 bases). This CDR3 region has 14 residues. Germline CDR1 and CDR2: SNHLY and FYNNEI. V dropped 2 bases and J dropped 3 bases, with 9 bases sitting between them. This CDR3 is CASSEQGRTDTQYF. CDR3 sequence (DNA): TGTGCCAGCAGTGAACAGGGGCGGACAGATACGCAGTATTTT.

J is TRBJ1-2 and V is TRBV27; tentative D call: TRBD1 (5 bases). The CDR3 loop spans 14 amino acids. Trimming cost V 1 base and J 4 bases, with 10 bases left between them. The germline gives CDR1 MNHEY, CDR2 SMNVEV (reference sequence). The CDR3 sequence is CASSLWAGGYGYTF. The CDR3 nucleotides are TGTGCCAGCAGTTTATGGGCGGGGGGCTATGGCTACACCTTC.

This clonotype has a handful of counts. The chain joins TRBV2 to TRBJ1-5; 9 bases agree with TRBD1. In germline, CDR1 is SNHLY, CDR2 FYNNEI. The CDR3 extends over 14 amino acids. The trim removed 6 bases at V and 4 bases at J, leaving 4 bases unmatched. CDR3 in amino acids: CASRTGGSNQPQHF. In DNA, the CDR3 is TGTGCCAGCAGGACAGGGGGATCGAATCAGCCCCAGCATTTT.

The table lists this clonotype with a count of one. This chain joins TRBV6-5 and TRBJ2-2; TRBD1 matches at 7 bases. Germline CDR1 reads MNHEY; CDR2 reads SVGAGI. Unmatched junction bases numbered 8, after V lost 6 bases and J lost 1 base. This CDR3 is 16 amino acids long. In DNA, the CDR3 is TGTGCCAGCAGCCGTAGGGGACAGATGAACACCGGGGAGCTGTTTTTT. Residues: CASSRRGQMNTGELFF.

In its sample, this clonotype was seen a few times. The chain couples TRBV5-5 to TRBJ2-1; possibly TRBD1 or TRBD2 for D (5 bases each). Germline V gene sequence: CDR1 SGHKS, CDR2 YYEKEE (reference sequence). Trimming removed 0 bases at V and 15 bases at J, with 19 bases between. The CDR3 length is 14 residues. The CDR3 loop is CASSLARGDLMWFF. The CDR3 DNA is TGTGCCAGCAGCTTGGCCCGAGGGGACCTCATGTGGTTCTTC.

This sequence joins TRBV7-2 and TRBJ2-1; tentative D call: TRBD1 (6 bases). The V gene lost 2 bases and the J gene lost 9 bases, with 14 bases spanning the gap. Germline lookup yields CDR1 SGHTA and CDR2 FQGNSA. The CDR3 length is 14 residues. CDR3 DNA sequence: TGTGCCAGCAGCTTAACTACAGGGACAACTGAGCAGTTCTTC. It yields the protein CASSLTTGTTEQFF. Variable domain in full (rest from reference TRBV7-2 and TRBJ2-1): GAGVSQSPSNKVTEKGKDVELRCDPISGHTALYWYRQSLGQGLEFLIYFQGNSAPDKSGLPSDRFSAERTGGSVSTLTIQRTQQEDSAVYLCASSLTTGTTEQFFGPGTRLTVL.

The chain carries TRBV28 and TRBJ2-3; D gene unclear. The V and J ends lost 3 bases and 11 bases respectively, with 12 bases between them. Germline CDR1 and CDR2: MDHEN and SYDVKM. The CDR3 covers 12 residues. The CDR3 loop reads CASSFGPWEQYF. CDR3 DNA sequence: TGTGCCAGCAGTTTCGGCCCTTGGGAGCAGTATTTT. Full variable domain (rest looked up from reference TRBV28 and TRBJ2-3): DVKVTQSSRYLVKRTGEKVFLECVQDMDHENMFWYRQDPGLGLRLIYFSYDVKMKEKGDIPEGYSVSREKKERFSLILESASTNQTSMYLCASSFGPWEQYFGPGTRLTVL.

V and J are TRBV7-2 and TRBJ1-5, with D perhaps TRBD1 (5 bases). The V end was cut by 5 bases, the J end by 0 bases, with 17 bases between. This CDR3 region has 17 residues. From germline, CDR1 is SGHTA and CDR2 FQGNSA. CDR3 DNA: TGTGCCAGCAGCCCCCTCCCGACAGACTATAGCAATCAGCCCCAGCATTTT. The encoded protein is CASSPLPTDYSNQPQHF. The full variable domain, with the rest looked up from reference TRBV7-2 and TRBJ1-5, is GAGVSQSPSNKVTEKGKDVELRCDPISGHTALYWYRQSLGQGLEFLIYFQGNSAPDKSGLPSDRFSAERTGGSVSTLTIQRTQQEDSAVYLCASSPLPTDYSNQPQHFGDGTRLSIL.

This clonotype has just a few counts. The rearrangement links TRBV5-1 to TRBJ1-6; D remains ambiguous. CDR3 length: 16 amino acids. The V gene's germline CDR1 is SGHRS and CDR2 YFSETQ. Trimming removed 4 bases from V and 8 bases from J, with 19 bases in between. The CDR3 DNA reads TGCGCCAGCAGCGGGCCCACGTCGGGGAACGATTCACCCCTCCACTTT. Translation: CASSGPTSGNDSPLHF.

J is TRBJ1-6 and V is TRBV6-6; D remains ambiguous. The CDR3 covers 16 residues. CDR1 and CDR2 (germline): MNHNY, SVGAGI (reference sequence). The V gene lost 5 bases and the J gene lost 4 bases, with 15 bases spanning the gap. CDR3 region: CASSPGPGRYNSPLHF. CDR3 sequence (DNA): TGTGCCAGCAGTCCGGGCCCCGGAAGATATAATTCACCCCTCCACTTT.

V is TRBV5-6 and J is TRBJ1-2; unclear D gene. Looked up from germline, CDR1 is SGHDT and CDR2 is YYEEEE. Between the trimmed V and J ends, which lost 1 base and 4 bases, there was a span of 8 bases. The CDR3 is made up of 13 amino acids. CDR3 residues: CASSLPPAYGYTF. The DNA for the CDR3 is TGTGCCAGCAGCTTGCCCCCAGCCTATGGCTACACCTTC.

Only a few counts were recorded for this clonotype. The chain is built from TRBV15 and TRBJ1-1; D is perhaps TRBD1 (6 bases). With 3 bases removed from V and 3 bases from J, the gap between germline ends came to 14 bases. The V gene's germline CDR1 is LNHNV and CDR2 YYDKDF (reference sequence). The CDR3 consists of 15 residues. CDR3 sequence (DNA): TGTGCCACCAGCAGTAATAGAGCAGGGGACACTGAAGCTTTCTTT. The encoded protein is CATSSNRAGDTEAFF.

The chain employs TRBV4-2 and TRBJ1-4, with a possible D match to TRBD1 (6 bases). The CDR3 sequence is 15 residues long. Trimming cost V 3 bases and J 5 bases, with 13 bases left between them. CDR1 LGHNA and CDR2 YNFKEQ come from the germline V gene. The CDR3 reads CASSQDGTPNEKLFF. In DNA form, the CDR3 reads TGTGCCAGCAGCCAGGACGGGACACCGAATGAAAAACTGTTTTTT.

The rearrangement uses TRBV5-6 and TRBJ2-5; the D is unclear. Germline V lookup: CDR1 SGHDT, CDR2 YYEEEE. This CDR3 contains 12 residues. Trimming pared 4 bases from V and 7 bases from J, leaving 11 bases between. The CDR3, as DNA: TGTGCCAGCAGCCCAACGGCCGGGACCCAGTACTTC. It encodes CASSPTAGTQYF.

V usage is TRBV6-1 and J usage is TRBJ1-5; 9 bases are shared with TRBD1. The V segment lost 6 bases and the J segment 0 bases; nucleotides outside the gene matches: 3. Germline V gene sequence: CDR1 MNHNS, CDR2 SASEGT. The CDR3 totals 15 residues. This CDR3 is CASSDRGASNQPQHF. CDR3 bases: TGTGCCAGCAGCGACAGGGGGGCTAGCAATCAGCCCCAGCATTTT.

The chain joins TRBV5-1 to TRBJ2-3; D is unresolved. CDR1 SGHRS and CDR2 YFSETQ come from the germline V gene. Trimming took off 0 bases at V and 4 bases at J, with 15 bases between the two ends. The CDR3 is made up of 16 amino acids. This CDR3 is CASSLGPPTGPDTQYF. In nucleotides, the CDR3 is TGCGCCAGCAGCTTGGGGCCGCCGACGGGCCCAGATACGCAGTATTTT.

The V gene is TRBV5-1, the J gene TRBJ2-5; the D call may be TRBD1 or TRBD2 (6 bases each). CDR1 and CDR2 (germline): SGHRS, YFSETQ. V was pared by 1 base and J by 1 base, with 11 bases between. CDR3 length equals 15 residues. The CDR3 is CASSLSRGVQETQYF. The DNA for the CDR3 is TGCGCCAGCAGCTTGTCTAGGGGGGTCCAAGAGACCCAGTACTTC.

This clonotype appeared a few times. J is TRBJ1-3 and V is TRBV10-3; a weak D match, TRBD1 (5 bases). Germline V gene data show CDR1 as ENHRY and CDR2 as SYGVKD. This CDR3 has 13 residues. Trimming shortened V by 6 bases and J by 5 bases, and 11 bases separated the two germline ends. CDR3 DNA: TGTGCCATCAGGGAACAGGCGAGAAACACCATATATTTT. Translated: CAIREQARNTIYF.

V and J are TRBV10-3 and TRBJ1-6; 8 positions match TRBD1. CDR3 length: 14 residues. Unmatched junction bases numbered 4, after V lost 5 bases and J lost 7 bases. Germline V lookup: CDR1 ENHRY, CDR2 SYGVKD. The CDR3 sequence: CAISRTGPNSPLHF. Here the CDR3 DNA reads TGTGCCATCAGTCGGACAGGGCCGAATTCACCCCTCCACTTT.

This CDR3 reads CASSPLADGAGELFF. In DNA, the CDR3 is TGCGCCAGCAGTCCGCTAGCGGATGGTGCCGGGGAGCTGTTTTTT. V gene TRBV5-1 combines with J gene TRBJ2-2, with 7 bases matching TRBD2. With V trimmed by 5 bases and J by 6 bases, 10 bases remained unmatched. The CDR3 has 15 amino acids. Germline V gene data show CDR1 as SGHRS and CDR2 as YFSETQ.

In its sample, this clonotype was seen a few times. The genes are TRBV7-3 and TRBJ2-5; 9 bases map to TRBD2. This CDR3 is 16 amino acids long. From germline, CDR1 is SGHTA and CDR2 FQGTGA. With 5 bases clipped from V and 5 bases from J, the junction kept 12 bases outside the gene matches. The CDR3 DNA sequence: TGTGCCAGCAGCCCCCGGGCGGGGGGGCCCTGGGAGACCCAGTACTTC. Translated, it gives CASSPRAGGPWETQYF.

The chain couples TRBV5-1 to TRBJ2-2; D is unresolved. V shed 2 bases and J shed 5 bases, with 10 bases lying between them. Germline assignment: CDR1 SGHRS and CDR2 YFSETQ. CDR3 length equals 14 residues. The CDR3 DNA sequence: TGCGCCAGCAGCTTTGCCCTCGGGACCGGGGAGCTGTTTTTT. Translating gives CASSFALGTGELFF.

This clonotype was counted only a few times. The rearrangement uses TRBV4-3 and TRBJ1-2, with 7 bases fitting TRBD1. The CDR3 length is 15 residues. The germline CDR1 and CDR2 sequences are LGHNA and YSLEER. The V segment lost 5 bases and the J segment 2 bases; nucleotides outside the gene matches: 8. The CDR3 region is CASSGPGQPNYGYTF. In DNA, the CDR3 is TGCGCCAGCAGCGGGCCGGGACAGCCCAACTATGGCTACACCTTC.